This TCR beta chain was captured by sequencing in a study of blood T cell repertoires in COVID-19. In the study overall: Italy, Spain and the United States were the sources of the convalescent and acute COVID-19 samples. PBMCs, B-cell-depleted T cells, or T cells were the source of the cDNA or gDNA that made up the material.

Libraries were prepared by immunoSEQ multiplex PCR; TCRdb keeps only in-frame clonotypes and omits some of them. The sample includes 450,000 or so clones, around 90% of them seen just once. CDR3 size: 14 residues. V was trimmed by 3 bases and J by 2 bases, leaving 7 bases between them. CDR1 KGHSH and CDR2 LQKENI come from the germline V gene. Enrollment of patients from Seattle took place during active infection, with longitudinal follow-up. The sequenced sample was peripheral blood. The chain employs TRBV18 and TRBJ2-2; D may be TRBD1 (6 bases). The sequence came from a man aged 18 to 30 with COVID-19, enrolled during active disease. The CDR3 protein is CASSPGHNTGELFF. CDR3 in DNA: TGTGCCAGCTCACCGGGACATAACACCGGGGAGCTGTTTTTT.